The entry below gives a single T cell receptor (beta chain) sequence along with its context. This sample stems from a study of T cell changes during pregnancy in multiple sclerosis. Assay: immunoSEQ multiplex PCR; the TCRdb copy retains only in-frame clones and omits some. The table has tens of thousands of clones, about nine tenths seen once. The source of this sequence is a female donor in good health, enrolled as a control in a pregnancy study. The input for sequencing was CD4+ T cells from peripheral blood mononuclear cells, taken in the third trimester of pregnancy.

CDR3 region: CASSLDRNNEKLFF. Here the CDR3 DNA reads TGTGCCAGCTCACTGGACAGGAACAATGAAAAACTGTTTTTT. The rearrangement uses TRBV18 and TRBJ1-4, with 7 bases identical to TRBD1. This CDR3 is 14 amino acids long. CDR1 is KGHSH, CDR2 LQKENI, per germline. The trim removed 4 bases at V and 5 bases at J, leaving 4 bases unmatched.